This T cell receptor (beta chain) was recovered during a study of cytomegalovirus exposure and HLA in healthy donors. Study-wide findings and caveats: Most TCR sequences were seen very rarely across donors, but some public TCRs occurred in many.

13 Jbeta primers and 60 Vbeta primers were used for the PCR. Sequencing used immunoSEQ multiplex PCR; TCRdb keeps in-frame clones, though not all of them. The data show 120,000 to 150,000 clones, about 70% seen once. In regard to this clone: Its antigen is still unknown.

The germline V gene has CDR1 SGHVS and CDR2 FQNEAQ. The CDR3 loop spans 15 amino acids. V dropped 5 bases and J dropped 3; count of bases not matched to a gene: 2. This receptor was identified in a man aged 18-30 years in good health and CMV-seronegative. The sample was PBMCs. The V and J genes are TRBV7-8 and TRBJ2-7, with 15 positions matching TRBD2. Here the CDR3 DNA reads TGTGCCAGCAGCCTGGGACTAGCGGGGGGCTACGAGCAGTACTTC. Translation: CASSLGLAGGYEQYF.